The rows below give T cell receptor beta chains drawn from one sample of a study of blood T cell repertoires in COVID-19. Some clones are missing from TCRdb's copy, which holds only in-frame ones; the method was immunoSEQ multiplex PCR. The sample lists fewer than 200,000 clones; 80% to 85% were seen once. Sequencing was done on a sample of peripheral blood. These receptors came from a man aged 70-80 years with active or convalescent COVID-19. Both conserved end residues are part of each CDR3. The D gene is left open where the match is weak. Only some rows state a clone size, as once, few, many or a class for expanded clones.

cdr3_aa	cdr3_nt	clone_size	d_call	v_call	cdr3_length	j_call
CASSSNPGLGADTQYF	TGTGCCAGCAGCTCAAATCCGGGACTAGGGGCAGATACGCAGTATTTT	-	TRBD2	TRBV7-2	16	TRBJ2-3
CASSLVLSPLHF	TGTGCCAGCAGCTTAGTCCTATCACCCCTCCACTTT	-	-	TRBV7-2	12	TRBJ1-6
CASRGLAEIEQYF	TGTGCCAGTAGAGGACTAGCGGAGATCGAGCAGTACTTC	-	TRBD2	TRBV19	13	TRBJ2-7
CAISESNRYRQAYEQYF	TGTGCCATCAGTGAGTCAAACCGGTATAGGCAGGCCTACGAGCAGTACTTC	-	-	TRBV10-3	17	TRBJ2-7
CARISSGQGKETQYF	TGCGCCAGGATTTCCTCAGGACAGGGGAAAGAGACCCAGTACTTC	-	TRBD1	TRBV10-1	15	TRBJ2-5
CASSLAGVGTDTQYF	TGTGCCAGCAGCTTGGCGGGGGTAGGCACAGATACGCAGTATTTT	-	TRBD2	TRBV7-2	15	TRBJ2-3
CASSQERGGQHSGNTIYF	TGCGCCAGCAGCCAAGAACGGGGCGGACAGCACTCTGGAAACACCATATATTTT	-	-	TRBV4-3	18	TRBJ1-3
CASSRGEEHEQYF	TGTGCCAGCTCAAGAGGGGAGGAGCACGAGCAGTACTTC	once	-	TRBV18	13	TRBJ2-7
CASSLSSGRVKFF	TGTGCCAGCAGCTTAAGCTCCGGGCGGGTTAAATTCTTC	once	-	TRBV7-3	13	TRBJ2-1
CASSSLRGPRTTDTQYF	TGTGCCAGCAGTTCCCTCAGGGGACCACGTACCACAGATACGCAGTATTTT	-	-	TRBV28	17	TRBJ2-3
CASWGGPSPLF	TGTGCCAGCTGGGGGGGGCCCAGTCCCCTATTT	-	-	TRBV6-5	11	TRBJ1-1
CASRPDSLYGYTF	TGTGCCAGCAGACCAGACAGCCTCTATGGCTACACCTTC	once	-	TRBV12-3/TRBV12-4	13	TRBJ1-2
CASSYHRDNYEQYF	TGTGCCAGCAGCTACCACAGGGACAACTACGAGCAGTACTTC	once	-	TRBV7-8	14	TRBJ2-7
CATRREGAGNYEQYF	TGTGCCACTAGGCGGGAGGGCGCAGGAAACTACGAGCAGTACTTC	-	TRBD2	TRBV6-4	15	TRBJ2-7
CASSLHRGKGNQPQHF	TGTGCCAGCAGCTTACACAGGGGAAAGGGCAATCAGCCCCAGCATTTT	-	TRBD1	TRBV7-8	16	TRBJ1-5
CASSLQGALYGYTF	TGTGCCAGCAGCCTACAGGGGGCGCTCTATGGCTACACCTTC	-	TRBD1	TRBV7-2	14	TRBJ1-2